This T cell receptor (beta chain) was profiled in a study of Graves' ophthalmopathy and Graves' hyperthyroidism. At the level of the study: Before any treatment, peripheral blood was taken at the initial diagnosis. General study results and limits: Classification of ophthalmopathy versus stable hyperthyroidism by a 13-signature model yielded 85% to 90% sensitivity and approximately 79% specificity. Among thyroid clonotypes expanded above 0.001 frequency, most also appeared in blood.

CDR3 regions of TCR beta were amplified from RNA transcripts. HTBI-primed RT-PCR formed the first round, and a multiplex PCR formed the second. Each CDR3 protein is one row after TCRdb ran MiXCR on the multiplex PCR reads. The sample yields about 400,000 distinct CDR3 sequences, about 17% seen once. With respect to this clonotype: The antigen remains unidentified.

The CDR3 runs to 14 residues. Trimming removed 3 bases at V and 4 bases at J, with 12 bases between. Germline lookup yields CDR1 MDHEN and CDR2 SYDVKM. Isolation of PBMCs was performed using roughly 10 ml of fresh peripheral blood. The source is a woman under 30 with Graves' ophthalmopathy. Sequences were obtained from peripheral blood. The chain couples TRBV28 to TRBJ1-2; D not certain. The CDR3 region is CASSFVEELYGYTF. As DNA, the CDR3 is TGTGCCAGCAGTTTCGTCGAGGAACTCTATGGCTACACCTTC.